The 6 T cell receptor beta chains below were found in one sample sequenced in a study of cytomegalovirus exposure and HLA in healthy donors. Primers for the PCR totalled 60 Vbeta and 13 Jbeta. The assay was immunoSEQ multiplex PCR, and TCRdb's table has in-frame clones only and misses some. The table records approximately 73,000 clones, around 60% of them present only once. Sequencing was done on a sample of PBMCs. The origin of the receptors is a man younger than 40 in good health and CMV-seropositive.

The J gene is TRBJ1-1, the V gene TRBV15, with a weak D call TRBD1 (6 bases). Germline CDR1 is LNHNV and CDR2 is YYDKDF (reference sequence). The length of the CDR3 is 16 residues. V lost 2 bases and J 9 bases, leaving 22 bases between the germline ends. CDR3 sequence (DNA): TGTGCCACCAGCAGACCCAAGACAGGCGGCACAGGTCAAGCTTTCTTT. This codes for CATSRPKTGGTGQAFF. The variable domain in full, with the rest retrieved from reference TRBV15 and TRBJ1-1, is DAMVIQNPRYQVTQFGKPVTLSCSQTLNHNVMYWYQQKSSQAPKLLFHYYDKDFNNEADTPDNFQSRRPNTSFCFLDIRSPGLGDTAMYLCATSRPKTGGTGQAFFGQGTRLTVV.

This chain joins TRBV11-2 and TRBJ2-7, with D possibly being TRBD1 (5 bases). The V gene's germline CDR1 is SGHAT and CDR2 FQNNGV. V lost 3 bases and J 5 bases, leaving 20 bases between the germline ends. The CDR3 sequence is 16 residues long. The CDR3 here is CASSFRSNAGKDEQYF. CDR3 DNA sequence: TGTGCCAGCAGCTTTAGATCGAACGCAGGGAAGGACGAGCAGTACTTC.

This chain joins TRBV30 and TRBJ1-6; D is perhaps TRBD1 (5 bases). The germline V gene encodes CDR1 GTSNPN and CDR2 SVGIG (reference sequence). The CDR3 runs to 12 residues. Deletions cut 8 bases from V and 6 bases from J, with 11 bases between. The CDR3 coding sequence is TGTGCCGGGGGGGATCCTAATTCACCCCTCCACTTT. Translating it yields CAGGDPNSPLHF.

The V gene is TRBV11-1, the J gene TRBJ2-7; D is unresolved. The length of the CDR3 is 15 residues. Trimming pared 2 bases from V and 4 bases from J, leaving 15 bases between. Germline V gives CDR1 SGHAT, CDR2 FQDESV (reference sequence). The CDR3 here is CASSLLTKKGYEQYF. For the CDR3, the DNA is TGTGCCAGCAGCTTATTGACAAAGAAAGGATACGAGCAGTACTTC.

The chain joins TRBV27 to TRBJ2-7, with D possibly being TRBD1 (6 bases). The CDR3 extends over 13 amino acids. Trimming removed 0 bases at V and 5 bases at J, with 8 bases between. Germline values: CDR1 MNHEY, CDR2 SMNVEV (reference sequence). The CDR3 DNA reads TGTGCCAGCAGTTTATCGGCAGGGGACGAGCAGTACTTC. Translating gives CASSLSAGDEQYF.

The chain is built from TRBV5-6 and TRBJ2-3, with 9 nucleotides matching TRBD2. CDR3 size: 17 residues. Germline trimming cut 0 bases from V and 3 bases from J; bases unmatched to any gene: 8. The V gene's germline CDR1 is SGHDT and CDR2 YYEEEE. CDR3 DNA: TGTGCCAGCAGCTTGGTGGCCAACCTAGCGGGAACAGATACGCAGTATTTT. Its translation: CASSLVANLAGTDTQYF.